The sequence of this TCR beta chain was determined in a study of Graves' ophthalmopathy and Graves' hyperthyroidism. Points from the study as a whole: Most thyroid clonotypes expanded beyond 0.001 frequency were also found in blood.

Remarks on this clonotype: Antigen specificity is unknown.

RNA transcripts yielded amplified TCR beta CDR3 regions. HTBI-primed RT-PCR formed the first round, and a multiplex PCR formed the second. TCRdb itself ran the multiplex PCR reads through MiXCR, one entry per CDR3 protein. The sample consists of around 1.1 million distinct CDR3 sequences, less than 45% of them appearing once. The CDR3 is 13 amino acids. Germline CDR1 MDHEN, CDR2 SYDVKM. Trimming took off 5 bases at V and 8 bases at J, with 15 bases between the two ends. What was sequenced was peripheral blood or thyroid tissue (not recorded which). The V and J genes are TRBV28 and TRBJ1-2; TRBD1 is a possible D gene (6 bases). The clonotype was recovered from an adult man with Graves' hyperthyroidism. CDR3 loop: CASSLLGGIGYTF. CDR3 bases: TGTGCCAGCAGTCTGCTAGGGGGTATCGGCTACACCTTC.